The clone carrying this T cell receptor (beta chain) has just a few counts. What it binds is not known. RNA transcripts yielded amplified TCR beta CDR3 regions. Initially, a first-round RT-PCR of the TCR CDR3 employed the HTBI primer set. In TCRdb, the multiplex PCR reads were re-called with MiXCR into one record per CDR3 protein. The sample consists of hundreds of thousands of distinct CDR3 sequences, about 43% of them appearing once. The data belong to a study of T cells in Graves' hyperthyroidism and ophthalmopathy. Germline CDR1 is MNHNY and CDR2 is SVGAGI (reference sequence). The CDR3 runs 16 residues. V was pared by 5 bases and J by 0 bases, with 7 bases of the junction left unmatched. Patients aged 18 to 65 with hyperthyroidism were newly diagnosed, with duration under 2 months. Uncontrolled infection, other autoimmune disease, pregnancy or lactation disqualified patients from enrolment. Study-wide points: In simple terms, a model built on 13 V-J features told ophthalmopathy apart from stable hyperthyroidism. Most thyroid clonotypes expanded above 0.001 were also detected in blood.

The TCR was taken from a woman aged 18-35 years with Graves' hyperthyroidism. Sequencing was performed on peripheral blood or thyroid tissue (not recorded which). This chain links TRBV6-6 with TRBJ1-3, with 7 bases matching TRBD1. CDR3 nucleotide sequence: TGTGCCAGCAGTCGGACAGGTTCTAGCTCTGGAAACACCATATATTTT. It yields the protein CASSRTGSSSGNTIYF.